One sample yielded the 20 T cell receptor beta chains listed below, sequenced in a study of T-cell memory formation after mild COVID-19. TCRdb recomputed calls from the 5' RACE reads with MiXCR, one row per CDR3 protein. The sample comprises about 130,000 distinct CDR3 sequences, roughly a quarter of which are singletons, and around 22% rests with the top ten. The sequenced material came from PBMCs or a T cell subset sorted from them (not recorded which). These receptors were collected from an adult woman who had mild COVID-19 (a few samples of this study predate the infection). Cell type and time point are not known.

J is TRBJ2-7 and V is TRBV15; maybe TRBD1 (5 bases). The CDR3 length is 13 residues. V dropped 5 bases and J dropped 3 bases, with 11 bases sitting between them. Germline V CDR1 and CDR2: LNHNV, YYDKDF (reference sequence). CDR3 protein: CATSGGHRYEQYF. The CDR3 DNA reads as TGTGCCACCAGCGGCGGACACCGCTACGAGCAGTACTTC.

CDR3 in amino acids: CASSLGGRMQFF. The DNA of the CDR3 is TGTGCCAGCAGCTTAGGAGGACGGATGCAGTTCTTC. This rearrangement joins TRBV13 to TRBJ2-1; D not resolved. This CDR3 is 12 amino acids long. Trimming pared 0 bases from V and 12 bases from J, leaving 9 bases between. Germline lookup yields CDR1 PRHDT and CDR2 FYEKMQ (reference sequence). Drawing the rest from reference TRBV13 and TRBJ2-1, the complete variable domain is AAGVIQSPRHLIKEKRETATLKCYPIPRHDTVYWYQQGPGQDPQFLISFYEKMQSDKGSIPDRFSAQQFSDYHSELNMSSLELGDSALYFCASSLGGRMQFFGPGTRLTVL.

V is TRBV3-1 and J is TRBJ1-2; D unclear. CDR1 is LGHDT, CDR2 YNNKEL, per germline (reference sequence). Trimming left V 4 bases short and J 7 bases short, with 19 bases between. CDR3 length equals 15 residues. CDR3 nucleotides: TGTGCCAGCAGCCCTCAATCTCTCTGGATAGGTGGCTACACCTTC. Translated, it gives CASSPQSLWIGGYTF. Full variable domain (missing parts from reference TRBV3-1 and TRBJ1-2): DTAVSQTPKYLVTQMGNDKSIKCEQNLGHDTMYWYKQDSKKFLKIMFSYNNKELIINETVPNRFSPKSPDKAHLNLHINSLELGDSAVYFCASSPQSLWIGGYTFGSGTRLTVV.

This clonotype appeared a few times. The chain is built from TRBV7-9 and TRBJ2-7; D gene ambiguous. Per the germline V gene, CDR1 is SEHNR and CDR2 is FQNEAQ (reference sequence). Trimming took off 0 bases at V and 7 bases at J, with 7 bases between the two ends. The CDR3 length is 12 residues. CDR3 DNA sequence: TGTGCCAGCAGCTTAGCAGTGGGGGAGCAGTACTTC. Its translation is CASSLAVGEQYF.

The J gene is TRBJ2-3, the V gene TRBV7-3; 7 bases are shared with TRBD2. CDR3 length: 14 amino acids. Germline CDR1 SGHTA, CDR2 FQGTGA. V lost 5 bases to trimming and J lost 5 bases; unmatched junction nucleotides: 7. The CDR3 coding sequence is TGTGCCAGCAGCCCCGGACTAGGTGAAGATACGCAGTATTTT. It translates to CASSPGLGEDTQYF.

The CDR3 DNA sequence: TGCGCCAGCAGCTTCGTCCCCCAGGGAGAGACCCAGTACTTC. Translation gives CASSFVPQGETQYF. The gene calls are TRBV4-1 and TRBJ2-5; a weak D match, TRBD1 (5 bases). The CDR3 extends over 14 amino acids. V gave up 5 bases and J gave up 4 bases, with 14 bases separating them. Germline CDR1 and CDR2: MGHRA and YSYEKL.

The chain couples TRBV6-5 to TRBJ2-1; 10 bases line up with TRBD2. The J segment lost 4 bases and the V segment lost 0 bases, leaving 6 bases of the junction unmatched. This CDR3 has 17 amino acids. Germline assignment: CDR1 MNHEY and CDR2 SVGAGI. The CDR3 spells CASSYSGPSGGYNEQFF. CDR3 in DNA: TGTGCCAGCAGTTACTCGGGTCCTAGCGGGGGTTACAATGAGCAGTTCTTC.

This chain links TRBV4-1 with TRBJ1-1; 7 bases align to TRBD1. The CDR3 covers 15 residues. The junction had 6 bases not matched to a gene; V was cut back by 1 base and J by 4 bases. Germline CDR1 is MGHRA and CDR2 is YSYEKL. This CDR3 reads CASSQVGTEVTEAFF. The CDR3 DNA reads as TGCGCCAGCAGCCAAGTGGGGACAGAAGTCACTGAAGCTTTCTTT.

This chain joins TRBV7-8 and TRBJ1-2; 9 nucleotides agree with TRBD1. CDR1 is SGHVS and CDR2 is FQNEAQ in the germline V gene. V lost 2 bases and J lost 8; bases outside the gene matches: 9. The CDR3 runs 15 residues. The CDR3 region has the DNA TGTGCCAGCAGCTTAATTTGGGACAGGGAGGAAGGCTACACCTTC. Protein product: CASSLIWDREEGYTF.

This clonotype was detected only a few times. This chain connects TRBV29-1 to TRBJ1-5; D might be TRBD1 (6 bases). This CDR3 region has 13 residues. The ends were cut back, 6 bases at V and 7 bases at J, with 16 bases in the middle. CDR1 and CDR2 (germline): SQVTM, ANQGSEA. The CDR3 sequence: CSVGVGGGQPQHF. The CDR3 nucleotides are TGCAGCGTGGGGGTCGGGGGCGGACAGCCCCAGCATTTT.

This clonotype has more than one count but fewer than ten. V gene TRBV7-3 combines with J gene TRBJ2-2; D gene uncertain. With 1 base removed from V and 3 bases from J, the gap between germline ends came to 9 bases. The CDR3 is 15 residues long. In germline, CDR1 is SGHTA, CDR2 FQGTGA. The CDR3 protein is CASSLMGIDTGELFF. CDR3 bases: TGTGCCAGCAGCTTAATGGGGATCGACACCGGGGAGCTGTTTTTT. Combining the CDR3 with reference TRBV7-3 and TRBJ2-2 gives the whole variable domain GAGVSQTPSNKVTEKGKYVELRCDPISGHTALYWYRQSLGQGPEFLIYFQGTGAADDSGLPNDRFFAVRPEGSVSTLKIQRTERGDSAVYLCASSLMGIDTGELFFGEGSRLTVL.

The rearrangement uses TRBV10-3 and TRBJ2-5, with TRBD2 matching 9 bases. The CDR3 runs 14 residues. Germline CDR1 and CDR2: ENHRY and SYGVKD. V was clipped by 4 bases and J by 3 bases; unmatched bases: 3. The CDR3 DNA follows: TGTGCCATCAGTGGTAGCGGGAGTAAAGAGACCCAGTACTTC. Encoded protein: CAISGSGSKETQYF.

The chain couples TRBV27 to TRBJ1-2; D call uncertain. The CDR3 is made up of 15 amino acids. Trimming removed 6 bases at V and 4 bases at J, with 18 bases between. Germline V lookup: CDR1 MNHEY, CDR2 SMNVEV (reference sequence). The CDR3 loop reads CASSPLQGWAYGYTF. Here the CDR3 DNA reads TGTGCCAGCAGCCCACTTCAAGGGTGGGCCTATGGCTACACCTTC.

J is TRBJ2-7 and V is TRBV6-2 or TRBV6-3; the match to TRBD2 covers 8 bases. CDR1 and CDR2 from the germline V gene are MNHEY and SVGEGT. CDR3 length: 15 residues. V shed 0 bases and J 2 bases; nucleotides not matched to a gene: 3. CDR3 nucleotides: TGTGCCAGCAGTTACTCTACTAGCGGACCCTACGAGCAGTACTTC. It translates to CASSYSTSGPYEQYF.

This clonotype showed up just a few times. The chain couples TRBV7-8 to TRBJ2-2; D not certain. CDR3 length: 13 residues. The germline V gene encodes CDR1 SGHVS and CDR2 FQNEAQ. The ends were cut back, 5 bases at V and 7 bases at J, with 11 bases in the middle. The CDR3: CASSPPGGGELFF. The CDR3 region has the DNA TGTGCCAGCAGCCCGCCAGGTGGCGGGGAGCTGTTTTTT.

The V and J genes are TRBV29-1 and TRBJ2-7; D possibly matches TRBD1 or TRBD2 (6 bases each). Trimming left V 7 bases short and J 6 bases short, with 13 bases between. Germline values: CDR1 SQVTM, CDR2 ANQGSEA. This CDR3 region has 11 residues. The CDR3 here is CSADWGAEQYF. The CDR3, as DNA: TGCAGCGCCGACTGGGGGGCCGAGCAGTACTTC.

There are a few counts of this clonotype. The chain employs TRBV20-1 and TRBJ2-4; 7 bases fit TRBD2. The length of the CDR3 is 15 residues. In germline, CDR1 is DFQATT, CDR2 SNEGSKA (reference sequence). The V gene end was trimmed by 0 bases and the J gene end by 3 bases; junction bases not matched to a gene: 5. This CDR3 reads CSARDPREGKNIQYF. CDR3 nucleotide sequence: TGCAGTGCTAGAGATCCGAGGGAGGGCAAAAACATTCAGTACTTC.

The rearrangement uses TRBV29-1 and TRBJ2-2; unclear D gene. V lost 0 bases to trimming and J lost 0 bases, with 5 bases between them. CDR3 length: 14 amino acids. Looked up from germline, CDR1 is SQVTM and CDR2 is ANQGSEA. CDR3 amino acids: CSVEDETNTGELFF. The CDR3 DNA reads TGCAGCGTTGAAGACGAAACGAACACCGGGGAGCTGTTTTTT.

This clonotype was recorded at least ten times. DNA of the CDR3: TGTGCCAGCAGTCCTCTACGGCGGTTACAGGGGCAGTTCTTC. Residues: CASSPLRRLQGQFF. The rearrangement uses TRBV12-3 or TRBV12-4 and TRBJ2-1; perhaps TRBD1 as D (6 bases). Trimming removed 5 bases at V and 12 bases at J, with 20 bases between. The CDR3 contains 14 residues.

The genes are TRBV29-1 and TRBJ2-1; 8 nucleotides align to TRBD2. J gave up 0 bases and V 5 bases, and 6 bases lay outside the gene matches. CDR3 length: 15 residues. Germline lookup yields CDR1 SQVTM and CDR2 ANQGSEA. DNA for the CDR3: TGCAGCGTTTACCACAGCGGGAGCTCCTACAATGAGCAGTTCTTC. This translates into CSVYHSGSSYNEQFF.